In its sample, the clone carrying this T cell receptor (beta chain) was seen many times. Its antigen is not identified. The germline V gene encodes CDR1 MNHEY and CDR2 SVGAGI. V was trimmed by 0 bases and J by 1 base, leaving 10 bases between them. The CDR3 length is 15 residues. The sample originates from a study of T cells after yellow fever vaccination. About the study: Where fractions had low cell numbers, libraries were prepared from them with the SMART-Seq v4 Ultra Low Input RNA kit.

Study-level results: The study re-detected most primary-vaccination clones after the booster (around 96% CD4, around 89% CD8). A weaker but faster secondary response was observed, peaking on day 5 versus 15.

The 5'RACE template-switching step produced TCR cDNA and added a universal primer site and UMIs. TCRdb processed the 5' RACE reads anew with MiXCR; each CDR3 protein has one entry. Among over 100,000 distinct CDR3 sequences listed, approximately 8.4% were seen once. The receptor comes from a man aged 25-40 years who received the YFV17D yellow fever vaccine. The starting material was CD8+ T cells sorted from PBMCs, obtained 45 days after the yellow fever booster vaccination. V usage is TRBV6-5 and J usage is TRBJ2-7, with D tentatively TRBD1 (6 bases). CDR3 sequence (DNA): TGTGCCAGCAGTTACTCTGGGACATCGTCCTACGAGCAGTACTTC. Translating it yields CASSYSGTSSYEQYF.